The 8 T cell receptor beta chains presented below share a single source sample, sequenced in a study of STAT5B mutations in CD4+ large granular lymphocyte leukemia. The method was immunoSEQ multiplex PCR; TCRdb's version includes in-frame clones alone and lacks a portion of them. The sample lists about 31,000 clones; 85% to 90% were seen once. Source material: CD4+ T cells from blood buffy coats. Receptors originate from a human donor in good health.

This sequence joins TRBV5-4 and TRBJ2-2; TRBD2 matches at 13 bases. This CDR3 contains 15 residues. V shed 4 bases and J 7 bases; nucleotides not matched to a gene: 4. Germline V lookup: CDR1 SGHNT, CDR2 YYREEE (reference sequence). The CDR3 sequence: CASSLGLAGVGELFF. The DNA of the CDR3 is TGTGCCAGCAGCCTCGGACTAGCGGGAGTCGGGGAGCTGTTTTTT.

The V gene is TRBV29-1, the J gene TRBJ2-7; D might be TRBD2 (6 bases). V was pared by 3 bases and J by 1 base, with 10 bases between. The CDR3 runs to 13 residues. Germline V gene data show CDR1 as SQVTM and CDR2 as ANQGSEA. CDR3 amino acids: CSVERGGSYEQYF. The CDR3 DNA is TGCAGCGTTGAGCGGGGCGGATCCTACGAGCAGTACTTC.

The chain is built from TRBV30 and TRBJ1-2; D gene ambiguous. V was cut by 1 base and J by 7 bases, with 13 bases left in between. CDR3 length: 13 amino acids. CDR1 and CDR2 (germline): GTSNPN, SVGIG (reference sequence). The CDR3 DNA reads TGTGCCTGGAGTGCCTATAACAACCGTGGCTACACCTTC. This translates into CAWSAYNNRGYTF.

The chain links TRBV6-4 to TRBJ1-1; 9 bases map to TRBD1. Per germline, CDR1 MRHNA and CDR2 SNTAGT. V was clipped by 6 bases and J by 1 base; unmatched bases: 0. CDR3 length: 13 amino acids. CDR3 DNA: TGTGCCAGCAGACAGGGGGCGAACACTGAAGCTTTCTTT. It encodes CASRQGANTEAFF.

The J gene is TRBJ1-2, the V gene TRBV6-1, with a possible D match to TRBD1 (5 bases). Per germline, CDR1 MNHNS and CDR2 SASEGT. V gave up 4 bases and J gave up 1 base, with 7 bases separating them. This CDR3 has 13 amino acids. In DNA, the CDR3 is TGTGCCAGCAGTGTACAGGATAACTATGGCTACACCTTC. This gives the protein CASSVQDNYGYTF.

The genes are TRBV7-9 and TRBJ2-3, with 10 bases that match TRBD2. Germline CDR1 is SEHNR and CDR2 is FQNEAQ (reference sequence). This CDR3 has 15 amino acids. V trimming: 4 bases; J trimming: 2 bases; junction bases outside the gene matches: 3. CDR3 region: CASSWTSGHTDTQYF. The DNA for the CDR3 is TGTGCCAGCAGCTGGACTAGCGGACACACAGATACGCAGTATTTT.

This clone has a handful of counts. This rearrangement joins TRBV2 to TRBJ2-7, with 7 bases aligning to TRBD2. The CDR3 length is 11 residues. CDR1 and CDR2 from the germline V gene are SNHLY and FYNNEI. Germline trimming cut 8 bases from V and 2 bases from J; bases unmatched to any gene: 0. The CDR3 reads CASGLAYEQYF. CDR3 nucleotide sequence: TGTGCCAGCGGACTAGCCTACGAGCAGTACTTC.

The chain is built from TRBV28 and TRBJ2-7, with 7 bases fitting TRBD1. The V and J ends lost 5 bases and 4 bases, in that order; junction bases with no gene match: 5. In germline, CDR1 is MDHEN, CDR2 SYDVKM. This CDR3 has 13 amino acids. CDR3 loop: CASSIGTAYEQYF. The CDR3 bases are TGTGCCAGCAGTATTGGGACAGCATACGAGCAGTACTTC.